These 2 T cell receptor beta chains were sequenced from one sample in a study of long-term antiretroviral therapy in people with HIV. This was the immunoSEQ v3.0 assay at survey level. Method: immunoSEQ multiplex PCR; TCRdb's copy keeps in-frame clones and lacks some. The table has some 19,000 clones, about 89% seen once. The sequences come from unsorted PBMCs, collected 0.5 years after starting antiretroviral therapy. The receptors stem from a man aged 40-49 years with HIV.

The V gene is TRBV19, the J gene TRBJ1-2; 8 bases match TRBD1. J was trimmed by 0 bases and V by 1 base; bases with no gene match: 10. The germline CDR1 and CDR2 sequences are LNHDA and SQIVND (reference sequence). This CDR3 is 18 amino acids long. The chain's CDR3 is CASSIVWGQVGANYGYTF. CDR3 nucleotides: TGTGCCAGTAGTATAGTTTGGGGACAGGTTGGGGCTAACTATGGCTACACCTTC. The full variable domain, completed using reference TRBV19 and TRBJ1-2, is DGGITQSPKYLFRKEGQNVTLSCEQNLNHDAMYWYRQDPGQGLRLIYYSQIVNDFQKGDIAEGYSVSREKKESFPLTVTSAQKNPTAFYLCASSIVWGQVGANYGYTFGSGTRLTVV.

V is TRBV19 and J is TRBJ2-7; D not certain. Germline loops: CDR1 LNHDA, CDR2 SQIVND (reference sequence). Trimming took off 3 bases at V and 9 bases at J, with 9 bases between the two ends. This CDR3 comprises 11 residues. The CDR3 reads CASSIGRLQYF. The DNA for the CDR3 is TGTGCCAGTAGTATTGGCCGACTGCAGTACTTC.